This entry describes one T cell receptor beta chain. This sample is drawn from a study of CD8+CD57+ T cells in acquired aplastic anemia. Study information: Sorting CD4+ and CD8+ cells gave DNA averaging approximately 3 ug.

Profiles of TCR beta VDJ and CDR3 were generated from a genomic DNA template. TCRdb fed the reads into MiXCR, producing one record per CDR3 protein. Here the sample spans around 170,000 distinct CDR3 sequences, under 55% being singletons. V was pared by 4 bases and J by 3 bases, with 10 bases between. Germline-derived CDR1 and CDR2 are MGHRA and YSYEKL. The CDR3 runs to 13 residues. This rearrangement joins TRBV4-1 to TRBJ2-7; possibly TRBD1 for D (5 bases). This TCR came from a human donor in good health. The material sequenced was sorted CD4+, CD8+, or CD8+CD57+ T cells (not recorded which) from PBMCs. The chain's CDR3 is CASSPRDGYEQYF. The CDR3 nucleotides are TGCGCCAGCAGCCCCAGGGATGGCTACGAGCAGTACTTC.